This TCR beta chain comes out of a study of control samples from healthy donors and cancer patients. Clones were read by immunoSEQ multiplex PCR, and TCRdb kept only the in-frame ones, dropping some. Of approximately 150,000 clones in the sample, around 90% are singletons; the top ten hold just under 5%. Germline V gene sequence: CDR1 LGHNT, CDR2 FRNRAP. V gave up 6 bases and J gave up 6 bases, with 22 bases separating them. This CDR3 is built from 16 residues. What was sequenced was blood. The receptor was isolated from a man younger than 45 in good health. The chain has TRBV12-5 and TRBJ2-3; possibly TRBD1 for D (5 bases). The CDR3 region is CASGPGDARAKDTQYF. CDR3 DNA sequence: TGTGCTAGTGGCCCTGGTGATGCCAGGGCGAAGGATACGCAGTATTTT.